The subject of this entry is one TCR beta chain. The antigen remains undetermined. Data came from immunoSEQ multiplex PCR; TCRdb stores just in-frame clones and leaves some out. The sample includes 80,000 or so clones, about 91% seen only once; the top ten take around 1.5%. This sample was taken from a study of Tregs in tolerant kidney transplant recipients. Recipients received nonmyeloablative bone marrow transplants from related graft donors, with transient mixed chimerism. Study findings and constraints: Tolerant patients' donor-specific Tregs expanded beyond overall Tregs, suggesting antigen-driven growth.

The material sequenced was CD4+ T cells from blood (PBMCs), taken 24 months after the transplant. This sequence was found in a human patient who received a combined kidney and bone marrow transplant. T cells may partly derive from the graft donor.

The CDR3 nucleotides read TGTGCCAGCAGGTCAGGGAACACTGAAGCTTTCTTT. Amino acids: CASRSGNTEAFF. The chain joins TRBV6-5 to TRBJ1-1; D uncertain. This CDR3 is built from 12 residues. Per germline, CDR1 MNHEY and CDR2 SVGAGI. Trimming took 6 bases from V and 1 from J, leaving 6 bases between them.